The source of this TCR beta chain is a study of T cell changes during pregnancy in multiple sclerosis. Looked up from germline, CDR1 is LGHNT and CDR2 is FRNRAP. The CDR3 runs 19 residues. The junction had 17 bases not matched to a gene; V was cut back by 0 bases and J by 4 bases. Sequencing used immunoSEQ multiplex PCR; TCRdb keeps in-frame clones, though not all of them. This sample has more than 55,000 clones, with 80% to 95% found just once. V usage is TRBV12-5 and J usage is TRBJ1-2, with TRBD1 matching 7 bases. This receptor was taken from a female donor with multiple sclerosis, enrolled in a pregnancy study. The sample was peripheral blood, taken in the first trimester of pregnancy. CDR3 bases: TGTGCTAGTGGTTTGGTAGCGGCCCAACTTCCCGACAGGGCCTATGGCTACACCTTC. It encodes CASGLVAAQLPDRAYGYTF.